The TCR beta chain described here comes from a study of cytomegalovirus exposure and HLA in healthy donors. The CDR3 runs 16 residues. J lost 2 bases, V lost 2 bases, and 6 bases had no gene match. Germline CDR1 reads ENHRY; CDR2 reads SYGVKD. Healthy bone marrow donors made up the donors. This clone was seen more than once but under ten times. Primers for the PCR totalled 60 Vbeta and 13 Jbeta. TCRdb's table, derived via immunoSEQ multiplex PCR, lists solely in-frame clones and lacks some. There are around 190,000 clones in the sample; over 60% occur only once, and roughly 0.99% lies in the top ten. This receptor was obtained from a middle-aged woman in good health and CMV-seronegative. Material for sequencing was PBMCs. The rearrangement uses TRBV10-3 and TRBJ1-1, with 9 bases aligning to TRBD1. CDR3 protein: CAISETRQGGNTEAFF. The CDR3 DNA sequence: TGTGCCATCAGTGAGACTAGACAGGGGGGAAACACTGAAGCTTTCTTT.